Shown below are 6 T cell receptor beta chains from a single sample sequenced in a study of type 1 and type 2 diabetes patients. Genomic DNA was the PCR template. A primer set of 30 forward and 13 reverse primers amplified the CDR3. TCRdb passed the multiplex PCR reads through MiXCR, listing each CDR3 protein once. The data hold approximately 260,000 distinct CDR3 sequences, with 45% to 60% observed a single time. The sample comprised peripheral blood mononuclear cells (PBMCs). The receptors were sampled from a man aged 18 to 30 with type 2 diabetes.

The gene calls are TRBV4-2 and TRBJ2-1, with 8 bases that match TRBD2. Germline V gene sequence: CDR1 LGHNA, CDR2 YNFKEQ. The CDR3 sequence is 16 residues long. V lost 1 base to trimming and J lost 2 bases; unmatched junction nucleotides: 4. The CDR3 reads CASSQGLLAAYNEQFF. The CDR3 DNA follows: TGTGCCAGCAGCCAAGGATTACTAGCGGCCTACAATGAGCAGTTCTTC.

The chain joins TRBV25-1 to TRBJ2-7; D unresolved. Trimming stripped 1 base from V and 4 bases from J, with 11 bases between. The CDR3 has 14 amino acids. Germline assignment: CDR1 MGHDK and CDR2 SYGVNS. Here the CDR3 reads CASSEFETVYEQYF. The CDR3 DNA is TGTGCCAGCAGTGAATTTGAGACTGTTTACGAGCAGTACTTC.

This clonotype has a single count. This chain links TRBV28 with TRBJ2-7; 11 positions match TRBD2. The germline V gene has CDR1 MDHEN and CDR2 SYDVKM. This CDR3 has 13 residues. The V segment lost 4 bases and the J segment 6 bases; nucleotides outside the gene matches: 2. The CDR3 sequence: CASSSLAGVEQYF. DNA for the CDR3: TGTGCCAGCAGTTCACTAGCGGGAGTCGAGCAGTACTTC.

This clonotype was detected a few times. The chain is built from TRBV7-2 and TRBJ2-5, with TRBD2 matching over 12 bases. The CDR3 sequence is 15 residues long. Germline V gene data show CDR1 as SGHTA and CDR2 as FQGNSA. V gave up 3 bases and J gave up 5 bases; unmatched junction bases: 4. Written as DNA, the CDR3 is TGTGCCAGCAGCTTGAGACTAGCGGGAGCGGAGACCCAGTACTTC. Its protein is CASSLRLAGAETQYF.

This clonotype is a singleton in its sample. The rearrangement joins TRBV15 to TRBJ2-3; the D gene is possibly TRBD1 (6 bases). The germline CDR1 and CDR2 sequences are LNHNV and YYDKDF (reference sequence). The CDR3 is 15 residues long. The V gene lost 6 bases and the J gene lost 3 bases, with 16 bases spanning the gap. The CDR3 loop is CATSPAQGYTDTQYF. The CDR3 DNA follows: TGTGCCACCAGTCCCGCCCAGGGGTATACAGATACGCAGTATTTT.

A few counts support this clonotype. This chain connects TRBV27 to TRBJ2-5; D call uncertain. V lost 5 bases, J lost 4 bases, and 11 bases lay in between. Germline assignment: CDR1 MNHEY and CDR2 SMNVEV (reference sequence). The CDR3 is made up of 13 amino acids. In nucleotides, the CDR3 is TGTGCCAGCAGTCTGAGTGTCGTAGAGACCCAGTACTTC. Translated, it gives CASSLSVVETQYF.